A single sample is the source of the 20 T cell receptor beta chains below, sequenced in a study of shared clonotypes between healthy human individuals. The protocol was immunoSEQ multiplex PCR, while the TCRdb copy is restricted to in-frame clones and leaves out a portion. The sample has 700,000 to 950,000 clones, about 97% seen once. It was CD45RO-negative cells, positively selected for CCR7, that made up naive CD8 cells, with terminally differentiated effector memory CD45RA+ cells excluded. Sample: naive CD8+ T cells sorted from blood. These receptors came from a man younger than 45 in good health.

V is TRBV4-1 and J is TRBJ2-2, with D maybe TRBD2 (6 bases). The CDR3 totals 15 residues. V lost 6 bases to trimming and J lost 1 base, with 12 bases between them. Germline V gene data show CDR1 as MGHRA and CDR2 as YSYEKL. The chain's CDR3 is CASSLAAMNTGELFF. In DNA, the CDR3 is TGCGCCAGCAGTTTAGCGGCAATGAACACCGGGGAGCTGTTTTTT.

This rearrangement joins TRBV7-8 to TRBJ2-1; D tentatively fits TRBD1 or TRBD2 (5 bases each). This CDR3 contains 14 residues. Germline V gene lookup returns CDR1 SGHVS and CDR2 FQNEAQ. V shed 5 bases and J shed 8 bases, with 16 bases lying between them. As DNA, the CDR3 is TGTGCCAGCAGCGACCGGGGCCCCGGTGATGAGCAGTTCTTC. Translated: CASSDRGPGDEQFF.

This chain links TRBV29-1 with TRBJ2-2; perhaps TRBD1 as D (5 bases). This CDR3 is built from 13 residues. V lost 7 bases to trimming and J lost 0 bases, with 9 bases between them. Germline CDR1 SQVTM, CDR2 ANQGSEA. The CDR3 DNA sequence: TGCAGCGAGACAGCTGCGAACACCGGGGAGCTGTTTTTT. This gives the protein CSETAANTGELFF.

The CDR3 region is CASSLNGFPYEQYF. For the CDR3, the DNA is TGTGCCAGCAGCCTAAACGGGTTCCCCTACGAGCAGTACTTC. The rearrangement links TRBV13 to TRBJ2-7; unclear D gene. CDR3 length: 14 residues. V dropped 5 bases and J dropped 2 bases, with 13 bases sitting between them. From germline, CDR1 is PRHDT and CDR2 FYEKMQ (reference sequence).

The chain combines TRBV6-4 with TRBJ2-2; 7 bases are shared with TRBD2. The CDR3 has 16 amino acids. The germline CDR1 and CDR2 sequences are MRHNA and SNTAGT. Trimming cost V 5 bases and J 6 bases; bases outside gene matches: 12. The CDR3 DNA reads as TGTGCCAGCAGTCCCCTTGATGGGGGGGGACCCGGGGAGCTGTTTTTT. Residues: CASSPLDGGGPGELFF.

The table lists this clone with a count of one. This chain connects TRBV7-6 to TRBJ1-1; D may be TRBD1 (6 bases). The CDR3 spans 15 residues. The V gene lost 5 bases and the J gene lost 1 base, with 14 bases spanning the gap. Looked up from germline, CDR1 is SGHVS and CDR2 is FNYEAQ. CDR3 region: CASSMGGTTNTEAFF. The CDR3 coding sequence is TGTGCCAGCAGCATGGGAGGGACAACGAACACTGAAGCTTTCTTT.

This clone occurred a few times. J is TRBJ2-7 and V is TRBV19; D possibly corresponds to TRBD2 (6 bases). Trimming removed 3 bases from V and 2 bases from J, with 11 bases in between. The germline CDR1 and CDR2 sequences are LNHDA and SQIVND (reference sequence). The CDR3 is 14 residues long. CDR3 coding DNA: TGTGCCAGTAGTATCGGGAGAGGGACCTACGAGCAGTACTTC. Translating gives CASSIGRGTYEQYF.

This clone has only one observation. V gene TRBV11-2 combines with J gene TRBJ2-7, with 15 nucleotides matching TRBD2. The CDR3 spans 18 residues. Per the germline V gene, CDR1 is SGHAT and CDR2 is FQNNGV. V lost 1 base to trimming and J lost 2 bases; unmatched junction nucleotides: 6. The CDR3 DNA follows: TGTGCCAGCAGCTTAGGGGGGACTAGCGGGAGGCCGCCCTACGAGCAGTACTTC. It codes for CASSLGGTSGRPPYEQYF.

Note on this clone: This same CDR3 is encoded by further DNA sequences in the sample. The J gene is TRBJ2-3, the V gene TRBV27; D might be TRBD2 (5 bases). Germline V CDR1 and CDR2: MNHEY, SMNVEV (reference sequence). V gave up 5 bases and J gave up 6 bases, with 6 bases separating them. This CDR3 contains 11 residues. In DNA form, the CDR3 reads TGTGCCAGCAGTCGGGGTGATACGCAGTATTTT. As protein: CASSRGDTQYF.

The chain links TRBV7-9 to TRBJ2-7; a possible D gene is TRBD1 (6 bases). The CDR3 has 15 residues. Trimming took off 1 base at V and 1 base at J, with 11 bases between the two ends. The germline gives CDR1 SEHNR, CDR2 FQNEAQ (reference sequence). CDR3 bases: TGTGCCAGCAGCTTAGAGGACAGAGGGTCCTACGAGCAGTACTTC. This translates into CASSLEDRGSYEQYF. The full variable domain, rest sourced from reference TRBV7-9 and TRBJ2-7, is DTGVSQNPRHKITKRGQNVTFRCDPISEHNRLYWYRQTLGQGPEFLTYFQNEAQLEKSRLLSDRFSAERPKGSFSTLEIQRTEQGDSAMYLCASSLEDRGSYEQYFGPGTRLTVT.

The chain recombines TRBV4-2 with TRBJ2-7, with 7 bases fitting TRBD2. The CDR3 loop spans 15 amino acids. V lost 2 bases, J lost 4 bases, and 8 bases stayed unmatched. Germline CDR1 and CDR2: LGHNA and YNFKEQ. The CDR3 DNA reads as TGTGCCAGCAGCCAAATGGGGGGGGAAATATACGAGCAGTACTTC. It translates to CASSQMGGEIYEQYF.

V is TRBV7-2 and J is TRBJ1-5; maybe TRBD1 (6 bases). CDR1 SGHTA and CDR2 FQGNSA come from the germline V gene. The CDR3 loop spans 16 amino acids. V was cut by 1 base and J by 0 bases, with 10 bases left in between. This chain's CDR3 is CASSLVGGNSNQPQHF. The CDR3 nucleotides read TGTGCCAGCAGCTTAGTAGGGGGGAATAGCAATCAGCCCCAGCATTTT.

This clone has a single count. The rearrangement links TRBV4-1 to TRBJ2-1; D remains unclear. V lost 5 bases to trimming and J lost 8 bases, with 10 bases between them. CDR3 size: 12 residues. CDR1 MGHRA and CDR2 YSYEKL come from the germline V gene. This CDR3 reads CASSYPDDEQFF. The CDR3 DNA follows: TGCGCCAGCAGCTACCCCGACGATGAGCAGTTCTTC.

Notes on this clone: The same CDR3 can be traced to other DNA sequences in this sample. The chain is built from TRBV9 and TRBJ2-7; 10 positions match TRBD2. Germline V gene sequence: CDR1 SGDLS, CDR2 YYNGEE. The V and J ends lost 0 bases and 0 bases, in that order; junction bases with no gene match: 0. The CDR3 length is 15 residues. The CDR3 bases are TGTGCCAGCAGCGTAGGGACTAGCGGCTCCTACGAGCAGTACTTC. Amino acids: CASSVGTSGSYEQYF.

This chain joins TRBV11-3 and TRBJ2-3; D is unclear. This CDR3 has 14 residues. V dropped 5 bases and J dropped 6 bases, with 15 bases sitting between them. Germline V gene lookup returns CDR1 SGHNT and CDR2 YENEEA. The CDR3 spells CASSLKGRTDTQYF. The DNA of the CDR3 is TGTGCCAGCAGCCTAAAGGGTCGTACGGATACGCAGTATTTT.

The chain is built from TRBV6-4 and TRBJ2-3; perhaps TRBD2 as D (5 bases). V lost 0 bases to trimming and J lost 4 bases, with 8 bases between them. There are 14 residues in the CDR3. Germline CDR1 and CDR2: MRHNA and SNTAGT. The CDR3 DNA follows: TGTGCCAGCAGTGACTCGAGGGTTCCAGATACGCAGTATTTT. It yields the protein CASSDSRVPDTQYF.

This chain joins TRBV7-9 and TRBJ2-1; no clear D gene. Trimming shortened V by 7 bases and J by 4 bases, and 11 bases separated the two germline ends. This CDR3 region has 13 residues. Germline V gene lookup returns CDR1 SEHNR and CDR2 FQNEAQ (reference sequence). The CDR3 DNA is TGTGCCAGCAATGGCCCCGCTTACAATGAGCAGTTCTTC. It is translated as CASNGPAYNEQFF.

This clone was recorded once. Other DNA variants within this sample encode the same CDR3. The chain uses TRBV7-9 and TRBJ2-7; weak D call: TRBD1 (5 bases). Deletions cut 4 bases from V and 0 bases from J, with 7 bases between. The CDR3 length is 13 residues. In germline, CDR1 is SEHNR, CDR2 FQNEAQ (reference sequence). The CDR3 here is CASSSTGSYEQYF. In DNA form, the CDR3 reads TGTGCCAGCAGCTCAACAGGCTCCTACGAGCAGTACTTC. The full variable domain, completed using reference TRBV7-9 and TRBJ2-7, is DTGVSQNPRHKITKRGQNVTFRCDPISEHNRLYWYRQTLGQGPEFLTYFQNEAQLEKSRLLSDRFSAERPKGSFSTLEIQRTEQGDSAMYLCASSSTGSYEQYFGPGTRLTVT.

The chain joins TRBV13 to TRBJ2-3; unclear D gene. Germline V gives CDR1 PRHDT, CDR2 FYEKMQ (reference sequence). Trimming removed 3 bases from V and 4 bases from J, with 5 bases in between. The CDR3 totals 12 residues. In DNA, the CDR3 is TGTGCCAGCAGCTTTGTTGCAGATACGCAGTATTTT. Its protein is CASSFVADTQYF.

The genes are TRBV7-3 and TRBJ2-1; 9 nucleotides match TRBD2. Germline loops: CDR1 SGHTA, CDR2 FQGTGA. With V trimmed by 4 bases and J by 0 bases, 13 bases remained unmatched. This CDR3 contains 19 residues. CDR3 DNA sequence: TGTGCCAGCAGCTCAAAGGGGCTAGCGGGATCTTCCTCCTACAATGAGCAGTTCTTC. Protein sequence: CASSSKGLAGSSSYNEQFF.